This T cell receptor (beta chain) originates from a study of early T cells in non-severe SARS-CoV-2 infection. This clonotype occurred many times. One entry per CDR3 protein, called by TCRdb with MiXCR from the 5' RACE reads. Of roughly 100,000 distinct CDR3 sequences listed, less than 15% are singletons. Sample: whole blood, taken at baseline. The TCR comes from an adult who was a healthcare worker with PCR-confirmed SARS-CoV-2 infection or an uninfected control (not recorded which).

CDR3 in DNA: TGCGCCAGCAGTCCCCCCCCGGGAACGAATTCACCCCTCCACTTT. Residues: CASSPPPGTNSPLHF. The rearrangement links TRBV10-2 to TRBJ1-6; D is unresolved. The CDR3 totals 15 residues. Trimming cost V 5 bases and J 7 bases, with 15 bases left between them. The germline V gene encodes CDR1 WSHSY and CDR2 SAAADI.